This record covers a single TCR beta chain. These data originate in a study of PD-L1 blockade in urothelial cancer. Study-wide context: Atezolizumab at 1,200 mg intravenously every 3 weeks was started by patients at some point between 2014 and 2016.

Trimming took off 0 bases at V and 5 bases at J, with 8 bases between the two ends. The germline CDR1 and CDR2 sequences are SGHDT and YYEEEE. This CDR3 is 13 amino acids long. The data were produced by immunoSEQ multiplex PCR, yet TCRdb's version contains in-frame clones alone and is incomplete. The sample lists approximately 70,000 clones, about 88% occurring once. The material was PBMCs, obtained around atezolizumab (anti-PD-L1) treatment. The V and J genes are TRBV5-6 and TRBJ1-1; D perhaps matches TRBD1 (5 bases). The clonotype comes from a man aged 55 to 70 with urothelial cancer. CDR3 sequence: CASSLGGGTEAFF. CDR3 DNA sequence: TGTGCCAGCAGCTTGGGCGGGGGAACTGAAGCTTTCTTT. Using reference TRBV5-6 and TRBJ1-1 for the parts outside the CDR3, the full variable domain is DAGVTQSPTHLIKTRGQQVTLRCSPKSGHDTVSWYQQALGQGPQFIFQYYEEEERQRGNFPDRFSGHQFPNYSSELNVNALLLGDSALYLCASSLGGGTEAFFGQGTRLTVV.